These T cell receptor beta chains were read from a single sample in a study of T cells after yellow fever vaccination. TCRdb re-called the 5' RACE reads with MiXCR, one entry per CDR3 protein. The table shows roughly 340,000 distinct CDR3 sequences, with under 5% occurring only once. The starting material was PBMCs, obtained 5 days after the yellow fever booster vaccination. These receptors were collected from a man younger than 30 who received the YFV17D yellow fever vaccine. The CDR3 runs from the conserved cysteine through the conserved F or W. D genes are given only for firm matches. Not every row has a clone size; where given, it reads once, few, many or a size class.

>14|TRBJ1-5|many|NA|TRBV12-3/TRBV12-4
TGTGCCAGCAGTTCCTCGGACAGAAAGCAGCCCCAGCATTTT
CASSSSDRKQPQHF
>15|TRBJ2-3|few|TRBD2|TRBV7-2
TGTGCCAGCAGCCTAGCGGGGGTCTGGGCAGATACGCAGTATTTT
CASSLAGVWADTQYF
>13|TRBJ1-5|many|TRBD1|TRBV18
TGTGCCAGCAGCCGGGACAGAAATCAGCCCCAGCATTTT
CASSRDRNQPQHF
>11|TRBJ2-3|many|NA|TRBV2
TGTGCCAGCATGTTCACAGATACGCAGTATTTT
CASMFTDTQYF
>17|TRBJ2-3|many|TRBD1|TRBV5-1
TGCGCCAGCAGCAGGGACAGGGGTGTTAGGGGCACAGATACGCAGTATTTT
CASSRDRGVRGTDTQYF
>17|TRBJ2-6|few|TRBD1|TRBV5-1
TGCGCCAGCAGCGGGGGGACAGGGACCTCTGGGGCCAACGTCCTGACTTTC
CASSGGTGTSGANVLTF
>12|TRBJ2-7|NA|NA|TRBV10-3
TGTGCCGCCCTCGGGAGTTCCTACGAGCAGTACTTC
CAALGSSYEQYF
>14|TRBJ1-2|few|NA|TRBV6-5
TGTGCCAGCAGTTATCCGGGAGCCCCCTATGGCTACACCTTC
CASSYPGAPYGYTF
>14|TRBJ2-7|NA|NA|TRBV19
TGTGCCAGTAGTACCTATGGGCTCTCCTACGAGCAGTACTTC
CASSTYGLSYEQYF
>18|TRBJ2-2|many|NA|TRBV14
TGTGCCAGCAGCCAACGGACGGGGCTCGTCTCCGACACCGGGGAGCTGTTTTTT
CASSQRTGLVSDTGELFF
>17|TRBJ2-6|NA|NA|TRBV27
TGTGCCAGCAGAAAGAGCCCAGCTAGCTCTGGGGCCAACGTCCTGACTTTC
CASRKSPASSGANVLTF
>12|TRBJ1-4|many|NA|TRBV9
TGTGCCAGCCGGGGCCTTAATGAAAAACTGTTTTTT
CASRGLNEKLFF
>13|TRBJ1-4|many|NA|TRBV29-1
TGCAGCGTTGATACCGGGGCAGTGGGAAAACTGTTTTTT
CSVDTGAVGKLFF
>14|TRBJ2-3|few|NA|TRBV20-1
TGCAGTGCCCGCCGGGACCCAAGCACAGATACGCAGTATTTT
CSARRDPSTDTQYF
>12|TRBJ2-3|NA|TRBD1|TRBV24-1
TGTGCCACCAGTGAGGGACAGGGTACGCAGTATTTT
CATSEGQGTQYF
>14|TRBJ1-4|many|TRBD1|TRBV5-1
TGCGCCAGCAGCGAACCGGGACAGGAAGAAAAACTGTTTTTT
CASSEPGQEEKLFF
>14|TRBJ2-5|NA|NA|TRBV20-1
TGCAGTGCTAGAGGGCGACTAGGGCGCGAGACCCAGTACTTC
CSARGRLGRETQYF
>13|TRBJ1-1|NA|NA|TRBV3-2
TGTGCCAGCACCCACAGGGGCAGGGCTGAAGCTTTCTTT
CASTHRGRAEAFF
>18|TRBJ2-3|few|TRBD2|TRBV4-3
TGCGCCAGCAGCCAAGGACTAGCGGGGGGGCGAGGCACAGATACGCAGTATTTT
CASSQGLAGGRGTDTQYF
>12|TRBJ2-2|few|NA|TRBV9
TGTGCCAGCAGATCCCAAGCCGGGGAGCTGTTTTTT
CASRSQAGELFF
>15|TRBJ2-1|many|TRBD1|TRBV6-2/TRBV6-3
TGTGCCAGCAGTCGACAGGGGCCGCCTAACAATGAGCAGTTCTTC
CASSRQGPPNNEQFF
>13|TRBJ2-5|few|NA|TRBV5-5
TGTGCCAGCAGCTTGCCGTGGGAAGAGACCCAGTACTTC
CASSLPWEETQYF
>15|TRBJ1-2|many|TRBD1|TRBV25-1
TGTGCCAGCAGTGAAATGTTTCGACAGGGAAAGGTCTACACCTTC
CASSEMFRQGKVYTF
>15|TRBJ1-2|few|NA|TRBV9
TGTGCCAGCAGCGCGCCGGGGCCCACCGGCTATGGCTACACCTTC
CASSAPGPTGYGYTF
>16|TRBJ2-1|NA|TRBD2|TRBV12-3/TRBV12-4
TGTGCCAGCAGTTTACTCCTTGGACTAGCGGGGAAAGAGCAGTTCTTC
CASSLLLGLAGKEQFF
>13|TRBJ2-3|few|TRBD2|TRBV18
TGTGCCAGCTCACGAGGGGAGGGAGATACGCAGTATTTT
CASSRGEGDTQYF
>13|TRBJ1-5|NA|NA|TRBV5-6
TGTGCCAGCAGCTGGGGAGCCTCTCAGCCCCAGCATTTT
CASSWGASQPQHF
>14|TRBJ2-7|NA|NA|TRBV25-1
TGTGCCAGCAGCGTACACCCGGGAGCCTACGAGCAGTACTTC
CASSVHPGAYEQYF
>15|TRBJ2-3|many|NA|TRBV27
TGTGCCAGCAGTAGGGGAGGAGCTAGCACAGATACGCAGTATTTT
CASSRGGASTDTQYF
>13|TRBJ1-5|many|TRBD1|TRBV20-1
TGCAGTGCTACCCGGGACAGGAATCAGCCCCAGCATTTT
CSATRDRNQPQHF
>17|TRBJ2-5|few|TRBD1|TRBV3-1
TGTGCCAGCAGCCAAGAGGTGGTAGGACAGGGGAAACAGACCCAGTACTTC
CASSQEVVGQGKQTQYF
>15|TRBJ2-5|many|TRBD2|TRBV9
TGTGCCAGCAGCGTAGGGACTAGTATCCAAGAGACCCAGTACTTC
CASSVGTSIQETQYF
>11|TRBJ2-1|many|TRBD1|TRBV10-3
TGTGCCATCAGTCCGGGACAGGGGCTTTTCTTC
CAISPGQGLFF
>15|TRBJ1-3|many|NA|TRBV5-1
TGCGCCAGCAGCTTGGTGGGAACCTCTGGAAACACCATATATTTT
CASSLVGTSGNTIYF
>16|TRBJ2-2|NA|NA|TRBV7-2
TGTGCCAGCAGCCTCTACGGCAGGGCGGACACCGGGGAGCTGTTTTTT
CASSLYGRADTGELFF
>15|TRBJ1-2|NA|NA|TRBV7-2
TGTGCCAGCAGCTTATCAAACAGGGCTAACTATGGCTACACCTTC
CASSLSNRANYGYTF
>11|TRBJ1-1|few|NA|TRBV5-1
TGCGCCAGCAGCTTGGAGGGGGTAGCTTTCTTT
CASSLEGVAFF
>15|TRBJ2-2|NA|NA|TRBV5-1
TGCGCCAGCAGCTTGGGCAGGGGTCCCACCGGGGAGCTGTTTTTT
CASSLGRGPTGELFF
>18|TRBJ1-5|many|NA|TRBV20-1
TGCAGTGCTAGAAAACTCCTCCGGGGGAGGAAGGTTAATCAGCCCCAGCATTTT
CSARKLLRGRKVNQPQHF
>14|TRBJ2-7|NA|TRBD1|TRBV2
TGTGCCAGCAGCCCACAGGGGACGGACTACGAGCAGTACTTC
CASSPQGTDYEQYF
>13|TRBJ2-1|NA|TRBD1|TRBV19
TGTGCCAGTAGTGTCGACAGGGTCAATGAGCAGTTCTTC
CASSVDRVNEQFF
>13|TRBJ1-4|many|NA|TRBV7-2
TGTGCCAGCAGCCGGGGCCCTAATGAAAAACTGTTTTTT
CASSRGPNEKLFF
>16|TRBJ2-5|few|NA|TRBV5-1
TGCGCCAGCAGCTTGGGGGCGGGTACGAGTCAAGAGACCCAGTACTTC
CASSLGAGTSQETQYF
>14|TRBJ2-5|many|NA|TRBV28
TGTGCCAGCAGTTTACTAGCGAATCAAGAGACCCAGTACTTC
CASSLLANQETQYF
>11|TRBJ1-2|few|NA|TRBV30
TGTGCCTGGACGATGGGCTATGGCTACACCTTC
CAWTMGYGYTF
>14|TRBJ2-5|NA|NA|TRBV5-1
TGCGCCAGCAGGATCGACATGGATGGAGGGACCCAGTACTTC
CASRIDMDGGTQYF
>17|TRBJ2-5|few|NA|TRBV12-3/TRBV12-4
TGTGCCAGCAGTTTACCCCTCCGACAGATAGGATGGGAGACCCAGTACTTC
CASSLPLRQIGWETQYF
>15|TRBJ2-1|many|TRBD2|TRBV10-3
TGTGCCACTATTGTAGCGGGGGGTTTACCCAATGAGCAGTTCTTC
CATIVAGGLPNEQFF
>14|TRBJ2-3|many|NA|TRBV6-6
TGTGCCAGCAGTTACAGAGACAGCACAGATACGCAGTATTTT
CASSYRDSTDTQYF
>14|TRBJ2-2|many|TRBD2|TRBV2
TGTGCCAGCAATAGCGGGAGGAACACCGGGGAGCTGTTTTTT
CASNSGRNTGELFF
>18|TRBJ2-6|few|NA|TRBV4-3
TGCGCCAGCAGCCAAGATGGAGGGCCCAACTCTGGGGCCAACGTCCTGACTTTC
CASSQDGGPNSGANVLTF
>14|TRBJ2-4|few|NA|TRBV7-9
TGTGCCAGCGAAACACCACCAGCCAAAAACATTCAGTACTTC
CASETPPAKNIQYF
>15|TRBJ1-5|few|TRBD1|TRBV28
TGTGCCAGCACCCTGGGGGACAGGGAGAATCAGCCCCAGCATTTT
CASTLGDRENQPQHF
>13|TRBJ2-5|few|NA|TRBV7-9
TGTGCCAGCGATTGGGGGGCCCAAGAGACCCAGTACTTC
CASDWGAQETQYF